This T cell receptor (beta chain) stems from a study of CD8 T cells in ankylosing spondylitis. Study-wide findings and caveats: It appeared that ankylosing spondylitis blood was characterized by a TCR beta motif of several highly homologous variants. Some motif variants were previously reported in reactive arthritis synovial fluid and blood.

Each CDR3 protein gets one entry after TCRdb re-called the 5' RACE reads with MiXCR. In the table there are 300,000 to 400,000 distinct CDR3 sequences, around 20% of which are singletons. As to this clonotype: Its antigen is currently unknown.

This CDR3 spans 14 amino acids. V was shortened by 6 bases and J by 3 bases, with 18 bases between the two germline ends. Germline CDR1 reads DFQATT; CDR2 reads SNEGSKA (reference sequence). V is TRBV20-1 and J is TRBJ2-7, with D perhaps matching TRBD2 (7 bases). This receptor was identified in a male donor with ankylosing spondylitis or in good health (not recorded which). The sequenced sample consisted of blood, either unsorted or a sorted T cell fraction (not recorded which). CDR3: CSALAGGPGYEQYF. The CDR3 DNA sequence: TGCAGTGCCCTGGCCGGGGGGCCTGGCTACGAGCAGTACTTC.